Reported below is one T cell receptor beta chain. No antigen is known for it. This sample was taken from a study of a mutant IDH1 vaccine in newly diagnosed glioma. The germline CDR1 and CDR2 sequences are MGHRA and YSYEKL. V was pared by 2 bases and J by 6 bases, with 11 bases of the junction left unmatched. The CDR3 is made up of 17 amino acids. Study-wide points: There were vaccine-induced immune responses in roughly 93% of the patients.

Here immunoSEQ multiplex PCR was the method, and the copy in TCRdb shows in-frame clones only, minus some. The sample lists tens of thousands of clones, 75% to 90% seen once, with 6.2% in the top ten. Noted time point: week 23, last vaccination. Topical imiquimod was applied with each vaccine dose, which held 300 ug of mutant IDH1 20-mer peptide. This clonotype was sampled from a man aged 40-49 years with glioma. The source was PBMCs, collected from a glioma patient whose treatment included an IDH1 peptide vaccine. The chain links TRBV4-1 to TRBJ2-2; 8 bases agree with TRBD1. The CDR3, as DNA: TGCGCCAGCAGCCAAAAGACAGGGGCCTCTAGCGCCGGGGAGCTGTTTTTT. Protein: CASSQKTGASSAGELFF.